This TCR beta chain was observed in a study of regulatory T cells in long-lasting Graves disease. Trimming removed 4 bases from V and 5 bases from J; junction bases left unmatched: 3. CDR1 and CDR2 (germline): MNHEY, SMNVEV (reference sequence). The CDR3 is 13 amino acids. In building TCR beta libraries, iRepertoire HTBI primers were used together with Arm-PCR of CDR3 regions. From the multiplex PCR reads, TCRdb called clonotypes with MiXCR, one entry per CDR3 protein. The sample has roughly 500,000 distinct CDR3 sequences, 14% seen once. This clonotype was recorded many times. Time point noted: newly diagnosed GD, antithyroid drugs for less than 3 months. The TCR library used RNA extracted from PBMCs. The data were also submitted as part of a second study, on T cells in Graves' hyperthyroidism and ophthalmopathy. From that study: Patients were excluded because of uncontrolled infection, other autoimmune disease, pregnancy or lactation. Clinical symptoms, serum thyroxine and TRAb, thyroid ultrasound and orbital computed tomography together formed the diagnostic basis. The HTBI primer set drove a first-round RT-PCR of the TCR CDR3.

The rearrangement joins TRBV27 to TRBJ2-5; 8 nucleotides line up with TRBD1. This receptor was obtained from a woman between 45 and 65 years old with Graves disease. The sample was peripheral blood mononuclear cells (PBMCs), taken at new diagnosis, from a patient treated with antithyroid drugs. The CDR3 DNA is TGTGCCAGCAGTTCCAGGGGGCACGAGACCCAGTACTTC. It codes for CASSSRGHETQYF.